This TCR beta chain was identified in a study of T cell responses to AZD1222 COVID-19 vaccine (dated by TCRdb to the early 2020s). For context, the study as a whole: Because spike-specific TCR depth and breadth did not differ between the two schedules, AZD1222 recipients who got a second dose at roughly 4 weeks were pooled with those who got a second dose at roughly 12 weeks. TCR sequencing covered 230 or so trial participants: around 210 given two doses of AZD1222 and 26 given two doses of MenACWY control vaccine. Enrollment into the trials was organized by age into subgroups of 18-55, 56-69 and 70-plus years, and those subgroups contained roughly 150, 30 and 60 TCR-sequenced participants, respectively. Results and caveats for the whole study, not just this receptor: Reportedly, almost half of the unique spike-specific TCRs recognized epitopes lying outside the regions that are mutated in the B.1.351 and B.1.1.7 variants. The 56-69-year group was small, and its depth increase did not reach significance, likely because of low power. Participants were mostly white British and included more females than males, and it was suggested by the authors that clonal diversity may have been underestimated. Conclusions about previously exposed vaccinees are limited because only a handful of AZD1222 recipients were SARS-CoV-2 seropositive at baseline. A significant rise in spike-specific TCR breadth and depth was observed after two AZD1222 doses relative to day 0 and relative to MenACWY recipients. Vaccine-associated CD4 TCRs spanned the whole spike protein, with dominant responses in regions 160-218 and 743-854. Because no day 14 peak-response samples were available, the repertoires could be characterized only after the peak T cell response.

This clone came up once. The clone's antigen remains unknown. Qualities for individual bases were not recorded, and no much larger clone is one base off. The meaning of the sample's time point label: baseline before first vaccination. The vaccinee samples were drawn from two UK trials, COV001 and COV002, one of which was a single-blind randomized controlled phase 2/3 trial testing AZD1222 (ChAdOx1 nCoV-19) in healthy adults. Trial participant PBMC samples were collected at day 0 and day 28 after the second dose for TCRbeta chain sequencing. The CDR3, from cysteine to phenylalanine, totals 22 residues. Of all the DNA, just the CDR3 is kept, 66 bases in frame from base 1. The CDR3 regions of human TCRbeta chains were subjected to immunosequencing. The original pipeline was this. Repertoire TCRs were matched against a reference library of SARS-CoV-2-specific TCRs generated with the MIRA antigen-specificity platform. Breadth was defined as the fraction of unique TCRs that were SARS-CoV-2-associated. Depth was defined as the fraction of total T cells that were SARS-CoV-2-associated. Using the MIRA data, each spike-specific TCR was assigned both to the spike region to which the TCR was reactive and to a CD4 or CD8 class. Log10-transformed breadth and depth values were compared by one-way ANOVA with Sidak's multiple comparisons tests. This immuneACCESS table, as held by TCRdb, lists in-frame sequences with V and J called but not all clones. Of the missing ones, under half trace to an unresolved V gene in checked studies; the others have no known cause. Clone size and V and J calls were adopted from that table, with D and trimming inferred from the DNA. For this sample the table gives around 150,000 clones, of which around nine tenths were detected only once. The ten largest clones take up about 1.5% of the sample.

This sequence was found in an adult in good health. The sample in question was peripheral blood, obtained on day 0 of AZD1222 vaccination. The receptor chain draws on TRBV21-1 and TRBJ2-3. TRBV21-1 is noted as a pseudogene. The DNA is TGTGCCAGCAGCAATTCGCCCGACATAGCTAACGCGGCCTACCCTAACACAGATACGCAGTATTTT. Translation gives CASSNSPDIANAAYPNTDTQYF.